This T cell receptor (beta chain) was documented in a study of CD8 T cells in ankylosing spondylitis. The CDR3 loop spans 18 amino acids. The V gene lost 11 bases and the J gene lost 3 bases, with 28 bases spanning the gap. Quantitative 5'-RACE with molecular barcodes produced the TCR beta libraries. TCRdb analysed the 5' RACE reads with MiXCR anew, one entry per CDR3 protein. The sample has 50,000 to 65,000 distinct CDR3 sequences, 7.4% seen once. This clonotype has at least ten counts. The antigen remains undetermined. Study-level findings and limits: Disease-linked clones proved CD8+ and comparatively uncommon in peripheral blood. Disease-linked clones reportedly showed significant enrichment in matched ankylosing spondylitis synovial fluid. Apparently characteristic of ankylosing spondylitis blood was a TCR beta motif (about eight highly homologous variants).

The source is a female donor with ankylosing spondylitis or in good health (not recorded which). The sample was blood, either unsorted or a sorted T cell fraction (not recorded which). V gene TRBV12-3 or TRBV12-4 combines with J gene TRBJ1-4, with D uncertain. The CDR3 sequence is CALSLVRIAGNPNEKLFF. As DNA, the CDR3 is TGTGCCCTCAGTTTAGTTCGGATTGCGGGAAACCCTAATGAAAAACTGTTTTTT.